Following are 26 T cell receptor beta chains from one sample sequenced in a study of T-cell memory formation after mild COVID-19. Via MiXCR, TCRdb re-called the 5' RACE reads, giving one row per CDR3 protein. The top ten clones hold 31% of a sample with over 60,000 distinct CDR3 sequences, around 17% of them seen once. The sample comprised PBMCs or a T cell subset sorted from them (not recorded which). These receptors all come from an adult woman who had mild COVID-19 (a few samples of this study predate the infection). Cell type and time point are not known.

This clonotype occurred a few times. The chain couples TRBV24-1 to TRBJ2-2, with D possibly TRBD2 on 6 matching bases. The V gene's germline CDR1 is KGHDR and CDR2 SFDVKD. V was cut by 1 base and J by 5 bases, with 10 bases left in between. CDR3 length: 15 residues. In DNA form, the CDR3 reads TGTGCCACCAGTGATTTCGCGGGGACTACCGGGGAGCTGTTTTTT. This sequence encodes CATSDFAGTTGELFF.

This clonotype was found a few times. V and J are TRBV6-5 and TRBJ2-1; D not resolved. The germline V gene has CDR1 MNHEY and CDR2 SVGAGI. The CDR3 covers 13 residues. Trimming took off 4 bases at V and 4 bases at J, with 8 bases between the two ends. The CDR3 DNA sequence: TGTGCCAGCAGTTTCGAAAGATACAATGAGCAGTTCTTC. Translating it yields CASSFERYNEQFF.

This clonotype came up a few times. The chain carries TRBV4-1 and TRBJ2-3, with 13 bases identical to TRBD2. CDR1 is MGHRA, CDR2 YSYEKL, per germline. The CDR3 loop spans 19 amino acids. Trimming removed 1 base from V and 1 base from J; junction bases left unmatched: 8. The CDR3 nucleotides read TGCGCCAGCAGCCAAGGTTTACTAGCGGGGGGGCGGGGCACAGATACGCAGTATTTT. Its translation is CASSQGLLAGGRGTDTQYF.

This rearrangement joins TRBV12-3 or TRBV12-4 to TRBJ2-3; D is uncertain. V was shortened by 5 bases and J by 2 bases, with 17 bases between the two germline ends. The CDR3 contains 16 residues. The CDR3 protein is CASSPGWVLVTDTQYF. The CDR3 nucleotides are TGTGCCAGCAGTCCCGGTTGGGTTTTAGTCACAGATACGCAGTATTTT.

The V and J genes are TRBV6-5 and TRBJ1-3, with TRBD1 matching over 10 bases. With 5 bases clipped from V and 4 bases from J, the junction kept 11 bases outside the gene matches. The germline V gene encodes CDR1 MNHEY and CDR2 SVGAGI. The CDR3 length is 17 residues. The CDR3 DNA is TGTGCCAGCAGTCTGGACAGGGGGGACCTCTCGGGAAACACCATATATTTT. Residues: CASSLDRGDLSGNTIYF.

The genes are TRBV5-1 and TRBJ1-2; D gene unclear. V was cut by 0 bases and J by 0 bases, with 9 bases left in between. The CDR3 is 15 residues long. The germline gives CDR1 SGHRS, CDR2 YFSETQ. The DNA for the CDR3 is TGCGCCAGCAGCTTGGTGGGGAATTCTAACTATGGCTACACCTTC. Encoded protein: CASSLVGNSNYGYTF. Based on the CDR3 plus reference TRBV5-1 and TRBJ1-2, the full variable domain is KAGVTQTPRYLIKTRGQQVTLSCSPISGHRSVSWYQQTPGQGLQFLFEYFSETQRNKGNFPGRFSGRQFSNSRSEMNVSTLELGDSALYLCASSLVGNSNYGYTFGSGTRLTVV.

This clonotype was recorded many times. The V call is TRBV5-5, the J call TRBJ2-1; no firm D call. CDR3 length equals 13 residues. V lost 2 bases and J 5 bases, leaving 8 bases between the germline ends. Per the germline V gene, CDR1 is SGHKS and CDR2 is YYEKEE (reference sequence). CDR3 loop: CASSFYGNNEQFF. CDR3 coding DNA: TGTGCCAGCAGCTTTTATGGAAACAATGAGCAGTTCTTC. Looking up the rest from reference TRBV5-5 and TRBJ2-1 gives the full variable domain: DAGVTQSPTHLIKTRGQQVTLRCSPISGHKSVSWYQQVLGQGPQFIFQYYEKEERGRGNFPDRFSARQFPNYSSELNVNALLLGDSALYLCASSFYGNNEQFFGPGTRLTVL.

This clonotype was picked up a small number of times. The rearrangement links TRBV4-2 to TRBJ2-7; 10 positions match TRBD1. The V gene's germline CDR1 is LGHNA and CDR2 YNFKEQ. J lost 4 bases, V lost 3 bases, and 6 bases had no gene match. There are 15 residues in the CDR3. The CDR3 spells CASSHLGQGRYEQYF. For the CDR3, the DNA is TGTGCCAGCAGCCACCTGGGACAGGGGAGGTACGAGCAGTACTTC.

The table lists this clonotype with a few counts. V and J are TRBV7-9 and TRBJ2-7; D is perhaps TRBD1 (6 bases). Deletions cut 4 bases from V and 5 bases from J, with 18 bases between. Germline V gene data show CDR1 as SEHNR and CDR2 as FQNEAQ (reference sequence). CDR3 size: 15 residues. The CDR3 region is CASSSPDSPVDEQYF. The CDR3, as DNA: TGTGCCAGCAGCTCCCCGGACAGCCCTGTGGACGAGCAGTACTTC.

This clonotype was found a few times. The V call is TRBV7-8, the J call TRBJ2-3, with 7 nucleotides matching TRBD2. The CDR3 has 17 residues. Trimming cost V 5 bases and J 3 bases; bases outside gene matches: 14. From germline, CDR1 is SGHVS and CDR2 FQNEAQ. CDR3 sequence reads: CASSPRLAPRGTDTQYF. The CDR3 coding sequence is TGTGCCAGCAGCCCCCGACTAGCCCCCCGGGGTACAGATACGCAGTATTTT.

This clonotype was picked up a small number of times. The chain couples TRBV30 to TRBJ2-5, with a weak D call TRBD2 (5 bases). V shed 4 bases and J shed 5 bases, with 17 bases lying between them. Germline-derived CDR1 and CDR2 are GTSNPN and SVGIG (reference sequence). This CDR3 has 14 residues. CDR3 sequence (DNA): TGTGCCTGGACTCCAACGGGGTCATGGGAGACCCAGTACTTC. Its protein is CAWTPTGSWETQYF.

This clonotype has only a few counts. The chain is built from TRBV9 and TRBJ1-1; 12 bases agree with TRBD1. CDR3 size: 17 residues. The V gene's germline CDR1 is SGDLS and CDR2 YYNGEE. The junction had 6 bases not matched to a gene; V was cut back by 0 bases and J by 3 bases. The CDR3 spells CASSVERDRGQHTEAFF. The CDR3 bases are TGTGCCAGCAGCGTAGAGAGGGACAGGGGGCAACACACTGAAGCTTTCTTT.

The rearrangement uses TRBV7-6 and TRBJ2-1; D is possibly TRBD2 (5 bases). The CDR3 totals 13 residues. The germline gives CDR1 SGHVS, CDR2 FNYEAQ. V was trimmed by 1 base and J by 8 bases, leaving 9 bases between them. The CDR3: CASSLDPGDEQFF. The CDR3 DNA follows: TGTGCCAGCAGCTTAGACCCCGGGGATGAGCAGTTCTTC. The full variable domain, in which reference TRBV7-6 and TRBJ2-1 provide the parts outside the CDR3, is GAGVSQSPRYKVTKRGQDVALRCDPISGHVSLYWYRQALGQGPEFLTYFNYEAQQDKSGLPNDRFSAERPEGSISTLTIQRTEQRDSAMYRCASSLDPGDEQFFGPGTRLTVL.

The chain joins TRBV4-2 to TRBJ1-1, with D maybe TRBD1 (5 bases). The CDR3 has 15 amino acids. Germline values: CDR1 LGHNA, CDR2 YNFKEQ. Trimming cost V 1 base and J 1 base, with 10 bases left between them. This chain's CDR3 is CASSQAPGQNTEAFF. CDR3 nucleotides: TGTGCCAGCAGCCAAGCTCCCGGACAGAACACTGAAGCTTTCTTT.

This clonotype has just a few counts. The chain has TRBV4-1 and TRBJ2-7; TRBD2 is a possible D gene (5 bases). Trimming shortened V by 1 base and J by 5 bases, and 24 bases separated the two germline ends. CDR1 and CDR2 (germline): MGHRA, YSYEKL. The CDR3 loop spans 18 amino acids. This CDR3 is CASSQGGAAGLLFHEQYF. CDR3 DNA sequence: TGCGCCAGCAGCCAAGGAGGAGCGGCTGGACTCCTATTCCACGAGCAGTACTTC.

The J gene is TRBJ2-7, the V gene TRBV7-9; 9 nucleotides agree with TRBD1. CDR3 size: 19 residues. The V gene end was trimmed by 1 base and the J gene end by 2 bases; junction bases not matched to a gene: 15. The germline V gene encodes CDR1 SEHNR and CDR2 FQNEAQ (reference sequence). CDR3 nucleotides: TGTGCCAGCAGCTTAGGGGACAGGGTACTCGTCGTTACCCCCTACGAGCAGTACTTC. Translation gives CASSLGDRVLVVTPYEQYF.

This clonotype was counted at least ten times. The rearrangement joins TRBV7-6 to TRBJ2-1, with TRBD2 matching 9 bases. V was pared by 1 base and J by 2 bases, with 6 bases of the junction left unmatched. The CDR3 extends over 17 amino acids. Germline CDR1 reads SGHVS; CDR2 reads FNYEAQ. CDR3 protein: CASSLVSSGGTYNEQFF. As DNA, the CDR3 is TGTGCCAGCAGCTTAGTATCCAGCGGGGGGACCTACAATGAGCAGTTCTTC.

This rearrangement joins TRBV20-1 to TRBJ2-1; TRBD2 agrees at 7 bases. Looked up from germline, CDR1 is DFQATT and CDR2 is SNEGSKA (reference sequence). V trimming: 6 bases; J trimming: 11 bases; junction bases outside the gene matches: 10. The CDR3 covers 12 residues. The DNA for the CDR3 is TGCAGTGCCCAATTGGGAGCGGGACAGCAGTTCTTC. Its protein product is CSAQLGAGQQFF.

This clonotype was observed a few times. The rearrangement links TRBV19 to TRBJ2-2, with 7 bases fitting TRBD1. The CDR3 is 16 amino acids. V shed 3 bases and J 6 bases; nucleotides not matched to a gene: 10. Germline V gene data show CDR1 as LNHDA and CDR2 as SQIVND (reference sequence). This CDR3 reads CASSIRPQGSSGELFF. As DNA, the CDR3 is TGTGCCAGTAGTATCCGGCCACAGGGGAGCTCCGGGGAGCTGTTTTTT.

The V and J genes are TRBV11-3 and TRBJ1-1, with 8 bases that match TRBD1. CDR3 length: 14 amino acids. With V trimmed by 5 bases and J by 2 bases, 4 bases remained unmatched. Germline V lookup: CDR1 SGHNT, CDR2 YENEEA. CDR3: CASSRTGINTEAFF. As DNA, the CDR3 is TGTGCCAGCAGCCGGACAGGGATTAACACTGAAGCTTTCTTT.

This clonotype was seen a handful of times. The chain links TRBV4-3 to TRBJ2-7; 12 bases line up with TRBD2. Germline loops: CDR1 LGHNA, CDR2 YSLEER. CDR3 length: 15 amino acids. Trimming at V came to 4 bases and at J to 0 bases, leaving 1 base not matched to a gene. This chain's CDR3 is CASSLLAGGSYEQYF. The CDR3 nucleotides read TGCGCCAGCAGCCTACTAGCGGGAGGCTCCTACGAGCAGTACTTC.

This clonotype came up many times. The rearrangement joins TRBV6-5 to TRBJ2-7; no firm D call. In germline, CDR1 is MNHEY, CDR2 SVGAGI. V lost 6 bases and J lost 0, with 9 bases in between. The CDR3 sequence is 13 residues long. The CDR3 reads CASSPRHSYEQYF. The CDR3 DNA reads TGTGCCAGCAGCCCTCGGCACTCCTACGAGCAGTACTTC.

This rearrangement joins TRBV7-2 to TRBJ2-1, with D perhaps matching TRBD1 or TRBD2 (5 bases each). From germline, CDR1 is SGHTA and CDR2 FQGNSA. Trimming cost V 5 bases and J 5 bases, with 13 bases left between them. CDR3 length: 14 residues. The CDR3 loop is CASSLILGDNEQFF. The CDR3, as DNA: TGTGCCAGCAGCCTCATACTAGGGGACAATGAGCAGTTCTTC.

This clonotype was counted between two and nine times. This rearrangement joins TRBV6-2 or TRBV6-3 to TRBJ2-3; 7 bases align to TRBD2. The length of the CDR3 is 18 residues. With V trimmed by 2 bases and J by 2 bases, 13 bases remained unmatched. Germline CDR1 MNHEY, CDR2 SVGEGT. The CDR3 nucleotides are TGTGCCAGCAGTTACGGTAGTCGGCGGGAGTGGAACACAGATACGCAGTATTTT. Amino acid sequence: CASSYGSRREWNTDTQYF.

CDR3 DNA sequence: TGTGCCAGCAGTCCGCACGAGCAGAGCGGACAAGAGACCCAGTACTTC. It codes for CASSPHEQSGQETQYF. V is TRBV12-3 or TRBV12-4 and J is TRBJ2-5; tentatively, D is TRBD2 (5 bases). CDR3 size: 16 residues. Between the trimmed V and J ends, which lost 5 bases and 2 bases, there was a span of 18 bases.

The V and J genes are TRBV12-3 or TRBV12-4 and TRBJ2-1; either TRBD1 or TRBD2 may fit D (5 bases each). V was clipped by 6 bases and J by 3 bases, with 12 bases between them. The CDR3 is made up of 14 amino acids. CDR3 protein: CASRLGALYNEQFF. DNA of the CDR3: TGTGCCAGCAGACTCGGGGCTCTCTACAATGAGCAGTTCTTC.